The next 3 T cell receptor beta chains were all read from a single sample in a study of T cell repertoires in ileal Crohn's disease. Only in-frame clones appear in the TCRdb table, and some are missing; sequencing was by immunoSEQ multiplex PCR. The sample lists 6,500 to 7,500 clones; about 78% were seen once. Noted time point: proximal margin of the surgical specimen (macroscopically non-inflamed). The sample consisted of ileal tissue. The receptors shown here come from an adult with Crohn's disease.

CDR3 sequence: CASSPGTGFSHEQYF. CDR3 DNA: TGTGCCAGCAGTCCCGGGACAGGGTTTTCCCACGAGCAGTACTTC. V gene TRBV28 combines with J gene TRBJ2-7; TRBD1 matches at 9 bases. This CDR3 contains 15 residues. V lost 5 bases, J lost 5 bases, and 10 bases stayed unmatched. Germline lookup yields CDR1 MDHEN and CDR2 SYDVKM.

The rearrangement uses TRBV6-1 and TRBJ1-5; D may be TRBD1 (6 bases). Germline values: CDR1 MNHNS, CDR2 SASEGT. This CDR3 region has 13 residues. Trimming left V 4 bases short and J 4 bases short, with 8 bases between. DNA for the CDR3: TGTGCCAGCAGTGGGACAGTTAATCAGCCCCAGCATTTT. Translation gives CASSGTVNQPQHF.

The rearrangement links TRBV11-2 to TRBJ2-5; D call uncertain. Trimming cost V 5 bases and J 3 bases, with 4 bases left between them. CDR1 SGHAT and CDR2 FQNNGV come from the germline V gene. The CDR3 runs 11 residues. The CDR3 DNA is TGTGCCAGCAGCGTTAAAGAGACCCAGTACTTC. Translated, it gives CASSVKETQYF.